This record concerns one T cell receptor beta chain sequence. The sample comes from a study of blood T cell repertoires in COVID-19. Study processing details: Cell counts per sample came from amplifying reference gene primers. Data came from immunoSEQ multiplex PCR; TCRdb stores just in-frame clones and leaves some out. The DNA was the basis for D and trimming; V, J and clone size are from that table. The table includes about 96,000 clones, roughly 90% detected once. This TCR was sampled from a human donor with COVID-19, enrolled during active disease. The donor label of this sample is uncertain. The sequenced sample was peripheral blood.

CDR3 region: CASRGVADEQFF. In DNA, the CDR3 is TGTGCCAGTCGGGGGGTGGCTGATGAGCAGTTCTTC. The chain uses TRBV9 and TRBJ2-1; 7 nucleotides align to TRBD2. The germline gives CDR1 SGDLS, CDR2 YYNGEE. J lost 8 bases, V lost 8 bases, and 7 bases had no gene match. This CDR3 spans 12 amino acids.